This record concerns one TCR beta chain sequence. Trimming at V came to 8 bases and at J to 1 base, leaving 10 bases not matched to a gene. The CDR3 length is 15 residues. CDR1 SEHNR and CDR2 FQNEAQ come from the germline V gene (reference sequence). This entry belongs to a study of blood T cell repertoires in COVID-19. Overall study: The analysed material was cDNA or gDNA that came from T cells, B-cell-depleted T cells, or PBMCs.

Profiled with immunoSEQ multiplex PCR; TCRdb holds only in-frame clones, not every one. The repertoire holds about 140,000 clones, with roughly 85% as singletons. This TCR was sampled from a human donor with acute or convalescent COVID-19. The donor label of this sample is uncertain. V and J are TRBV7-9 and TRBJ1-1, with 7 bases that match TRBD1. The sample was peripheral blood. CDR3 in DNA: TGTGCCAGCGGGAAGGGGGCGAACTCGAACACTGAAGCTTTCTTT. It is translated as CASGKGANSNTEAFF.